The clone carrying this TCR beta chain was seen more than once but under ten times. Antigen unknown. This sample is drawn from a study of T cells after yellow fever vaccination. Germline V gene sequence: CDR1 MNHNS, CDR2 SASEGT. V was pared by 7 bases and J by 0 bases, with 15 bases between. This CDR3 has 15 amino acids. Study-wide findings and caveats: Overall, a small share of clonotypes was seen in both CD4 and CD8 compartments. Clones from primary vaccination mostly reappeared after the booster (around 96% CD4, less than 90% CD8). Peaking on day 5 versus 15, the secondary response was faster but weaker.

UMIs were added to TCR cDNA along with a universal primer site when it was made by 5'RACE template switching. From the 5' RACE reads, TCRdb called clonotypes with MiXCR, one entry per CDR3 protein. The sample records under 600,000 distinct CDR3 sequences, roughly 13% being singletons. This chain connects TRBV6-1 to TRBJ1-2; tentative D call: TRBD1 (5 bases). This TCR was sampled from a young man who received the YFV17D yellow fever vaccine. The source was PBMCs, collected on the day of the yellow fever booster vaccination. Here the CDR3 DNA reads TGTGCCAGCACGACAGTAGTATCAGCTAACTATGGCTACACCTTC. As protein: CASTTVVSANYGYTF.